These 17 T cell receptor beta chains came from one sample sequenced in a study of blood T cell repertoires in COVID-19. Measured with immunoSEQ multiplex PCR; TCRdb has only the in-frame clones, and not every one. The sample lists some 190,000 clones; 81% were seen once. The sequencing input was peripheral blood. These TCRs come from a middle-aged woman with COVID-19, enrolled during active disease.

The gene calls are TRBV19 and TRBJ1-6; no reliable D call. CDR1 and CDR2 (germline): LNHDA, SQIVND (reference sequence). Trimming stripped 5 bases from V and 10 bases from J, with 12 bases between. The CDR3 loop spans 13 amino acids. The CDR3 DNA reads TGTGCCAGTAGTCAGGCAGTAAGATCACCCCTCCACTTT. Amino acid sequence: CASSQAVRSPLHF.

This CDR3 reads CASSSDRVAGYTF. Written as DNA, the CDR3 is TGTGCCAGTAGTAGCGACAGGGTTGCTGGCTACACCTTC. The chain has TRBV19 and TRBJ1-2; 7 bases map to TRBD1. After removal of 4 bases from V and 7 bases from J, the junction contained 6 bases not matched to a gene. CDR3 length: 13 residues. The V gene's germline CDR1 is LNHDA and CDR2 SQIVND (reference sequence).

The gene calls are TRBV19 and TRBJ2-3; 9 bases fit TRBD1. CDR3 length: 16 residues. The germline gives CDR1 LNHDA, CDR2 SQIVND (reference sequence). Trimming at V came to 7 bases and at J to 4 bases, leaving 12 bases not matched to a gene. CDR3 residues: CASTPTGRTGADTQYF. The CDR3 DNA reads as TGTGCCAGTACCCCAACTGGCCGGACAGGGGCAGATACGCAGTATTTT.

The chain combines TRBV5-6 with TRBJ2-7, with D possibly matching TRBD2 (5 bases). Germline CDR1 and CDR2: SGHDT and YYEEEE. The CDR3 extends over 12 amino acids. V gave up 4 bases and J gave up 5 bases, with 10 bases separating them. This chain's CDR3 is CASSTGIHEQYV. CDR3 bases: TGTGCCAGCAGCACCGGGATCCACGAGCAGTACGTC.

The CDR3 reads CASSPAGQGGETQYF. In nucleotides, the CDR3 is TGTGCCAGCAGCCCGGCGGGACAGGGGGGTGAGACCCAGTACTTC. V gene TRBV7-9 combines with J gene TRBJ2-5, with 11 bases fitting TRBD1. CDR3 length: 15 residues. Germline V gives CDR1 SEHNR, CDR2 FQNEAQ (reference sequence). With 5 bases clipped from V and 5 bases from J, the junction kept 7 bases outside the gene matches.

The V call is TRBV4-2, the J call TRBJ2-3; D ambiguous. The ends were cut back, 1 base at V and 4 bases at J, with 12 bases in the middle. Germline lookup yields CDR1 LGHNA and CDR2 YNFKEQ. This CDR3 is 15 amino acids long. CDR3 nucleotides: TGTGCCAGCAGCCAAGGCGACAATAATGCAGATACGCAGTATTTT. Translated: CASSQGDNNADTQYF.

The J gene is TRBJ1-2, the V gene TRBV15; 12 nucleotides agree with TRBD1. V shed 2 bases and J 2 bases; nucleotides not matched to a gene: 9. The CDR3 sequence is 18 residues long. The germline V gene encodes CDR1 LNHNV and CDR2 YYDKDF (reference sequence). The CDR3 spells CATSRPLGTGGGNYGYTF. CDR3 sequence (DNA): TGTGCCACCAGCAGACCCCTTGGGACAGGGGGCGGAAACTATGGCTACACCTTC.

This chain connects TRBV6-4 to TRBJ2-2, with D tentatively TRBD1 (6 bases). Germline V CDR1 and CDR2: MRHNA, SNTAGT. There are 16 residues in the CDR3. Trimming stripped 0 bases from V and 8 bases from J, with 16 bases between. This CDR3 is CASSDSSTGKRGELFF. In DNA form, the CDR3 reads TGTGCCAGCAGTGACTCGTCCACAGGGAAGAGGGGGGAGCTGTTTTTT.

In DNA, the CDR3 is TGTGCCAGCAGCTTGACCGGGGTCAGGGAGACCCAGTACTTC. Protein sequence: CASSLTGVRETQYF. The V and J genes are TRBV5-6 and TRBJ2-5, with D possibly TRBD2 on 5 matching bases. This CDR3 spans 14 amino acids. Trimming shortened V by 1 base and J by 5 bases, and 12 bases separated the two germline ends. CDR1 is SGHDT, CDR2 YYEEEE, per germline.

A word on this clone: Germline and junction disagree at one end, which may indicate a read error. The chain recombines TRBV4-1 with TRBJ1-5, with 7 bases that match TRBD1. The CDR3 runs 15 residues. The V gene's germline CDR1 is MGHRA and CDR2 YSYEKL. CDR3 coding DNA: TGCGCCAGCAGGCAAGGGGACAGACTAAATCAGCCCCAGCATTTT. Translation: CASRQGDRLNQPQHF.

The chain joins TRBV3-1 (or the pseudogene TRBV3-2) to TRBJ2-5; 8 bases match TRBD2. J gave up 5 bases and V 2 bases, and 10 bases lay outside the gene matches. This CDR3 contains 16 residues. The V gene's germline CDR1 is LGHDT and CDR2 YNNKEL (reference sequence). The DNA for the CDR3 is TGTGCCAGCAGCCAAAGGCCCGGGACTAGTGTGGAGACCCAGTACTTC. This encodes CASSQRPGTSVETQYF.

This clone appeared a few times. The CDR3 region is CASGQGNTIYF. For the CDR3, the DNA is TGTGCCAGCGGCCAGGGAAACACCATATATTTT. The chain employs TRBV2 and TRBJ1-3; unclear D gene. Germline V gives CDR1 SNHLY, CDR2 FYNNEI. V lost 8 bases and J lost 4, with 6 bases in between. The CDR3 length is 11 residues. The whole variable domain, remainder taken from reference TRBV2 and TRBJ1-3, is EPEVTQTPSHQVTQMGQEVILRCVPISNHLYFYWYRQILGQKVEFLVSFYNNEISEKSEIFDDQFSVERPDGSNFTLKIRSTKLEDSAMYFCASGQGNTIYFGEGSWLTVV.

The rearrangement uses TRBV12-3 or TRBV12-4 and TRBJ2-3; 7 bases agree with TRBD1. This CDR3 region has 12 residues. Trimming at V came to 4 bases and at J to 10 bases, leaving 5 bases not matched to a gene. In nucleotides, the CDR3 is TGTGCCAGCAGTTCAGGGGGAGTTGCGCAGTATTTT. It yields the protein CASSSGGVAQYF.

The chain couples TRBV7-8 to TRBJ2-5; maybe TRBD1 (5 bases). The ends were cut back, 5 bases at V and 7 bases at J, with 17 bases in the middle. This CDR3 spans 14 amino acids. Germline V gene sequence: CDR1 SGHVS, CDR2 FQNEAQ. The CDR3 protein is CASSRSDPQGTQYF. DNA of the CDR3: TGTGCCAGCAGCCGATCGGACCCCCAGGGGACCCAGTACTTC.

CDR3 sequence reads: CASSSWTGGEADTQYF. DNA of the CDR3: TGTGCCAGCAGCTCCTGGACAGGGGGCGAGGCAGATACGCAGTATTTT. The V gene is TRBV5-8, the J gene TRBJ2-3, with 11 bases lining up with TRBD1. CDR1 is SGHTS and CDR2 is YDEGEE in the germline V gene. The CDR3 has 16 residues. Trimming at V came to 3 bases and at J to 4 bases, leaving 7 bases not matched to a gene.

This clone was detected once. The chain couples TRBV7-9 to TRBJ2-3; 7 bases map to TRBD2. CDR3 size: 14 residues. Germline V gives CDR1 SEHNR, CDR2 FQNEAQ (reference sequence). V was clipped by 5 bases and J by 3 bases; unmatched bases: 5. CDR3 DNA: TGTGCCAGCAGCGCACGCGGGAGTACAGATACGCAGTATTTT. Its protein is CASSARGSTDTQYF.

This chain joins TRBV15 and TRBJ1-5, with a weak D call TRBD1 (5 bases). The length of the CDR3 is 14 residues. Germline lookup yields CDR1 LNHNV and CDR2 YYDKDF (reference sequence). Trimming took off 0 bases at V and 5 bases at J, with 8 bases between the two ends. CDR3: CATSRDSRDQPQHF. The DNA for the CDR3 is TGTGCCACCAGCAGAGATAGCAGGGATCAGCCCCAGCATTTT.